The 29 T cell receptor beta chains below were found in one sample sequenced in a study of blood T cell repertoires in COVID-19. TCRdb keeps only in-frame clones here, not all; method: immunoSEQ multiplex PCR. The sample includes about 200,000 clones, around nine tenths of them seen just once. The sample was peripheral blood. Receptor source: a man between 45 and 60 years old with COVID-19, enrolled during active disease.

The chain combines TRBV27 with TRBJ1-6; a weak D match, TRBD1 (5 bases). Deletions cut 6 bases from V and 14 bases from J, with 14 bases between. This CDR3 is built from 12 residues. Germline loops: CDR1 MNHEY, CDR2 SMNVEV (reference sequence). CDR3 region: CASRTTWGALHF. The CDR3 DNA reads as TGTGCCAGCAGAACGACTTGGGGGGCCCTCCACTTT.

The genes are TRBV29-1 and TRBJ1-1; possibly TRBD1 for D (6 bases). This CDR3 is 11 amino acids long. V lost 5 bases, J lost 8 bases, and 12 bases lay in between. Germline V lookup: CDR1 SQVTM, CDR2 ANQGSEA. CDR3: CSVSKGTEAFF. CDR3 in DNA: TGCAGCGTTTCTAAGGGGACAGAAGCTTTCTTT.

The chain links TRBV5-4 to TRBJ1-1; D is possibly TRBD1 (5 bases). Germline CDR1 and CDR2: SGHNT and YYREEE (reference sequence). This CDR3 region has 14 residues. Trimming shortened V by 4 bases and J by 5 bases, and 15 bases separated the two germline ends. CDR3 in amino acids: CASSPDRGRTEAFF. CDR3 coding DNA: TGTGCCAGCAGCCCAGATAGGGGTCGGACTGAAGCTTTCTTT.

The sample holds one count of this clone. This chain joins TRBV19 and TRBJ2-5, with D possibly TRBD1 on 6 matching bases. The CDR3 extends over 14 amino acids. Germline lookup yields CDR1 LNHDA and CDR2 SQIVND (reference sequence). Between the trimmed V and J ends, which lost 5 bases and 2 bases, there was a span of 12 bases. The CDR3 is CASSPRQVQETQYF. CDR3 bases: TGTGCCAGTAGTCCACGACAGGTTCAAGAGACCCAGTACTTC. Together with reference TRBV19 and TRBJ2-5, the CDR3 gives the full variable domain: DGGITQSPKYLFRKEGQNVTLSCEQNLNHDAMYWYRQDPGQGLRLIYYSQIVNDFQKGDIAEGYSVSREKKESFPLTVTSAQKNPTAFYLCASSPRQVQETQYFGPGTRLLVL.

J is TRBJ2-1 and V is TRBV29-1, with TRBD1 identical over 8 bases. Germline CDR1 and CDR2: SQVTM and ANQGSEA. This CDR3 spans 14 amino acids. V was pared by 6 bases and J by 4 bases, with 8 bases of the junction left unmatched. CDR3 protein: CSVKNRGSYNEQFF. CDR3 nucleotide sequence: TGCAGCGTGAAAAACAGGGGGTCGTACAATGAGCAGTTCTTC.

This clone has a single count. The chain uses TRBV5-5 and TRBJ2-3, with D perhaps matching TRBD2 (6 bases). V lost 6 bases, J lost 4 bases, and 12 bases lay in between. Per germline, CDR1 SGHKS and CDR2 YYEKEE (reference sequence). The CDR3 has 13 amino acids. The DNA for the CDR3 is TGTGCCAGCAACCGAGGAGGGGCAGATACGCAGTATTTT. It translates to CASNRGGADTQYF.

CDR3 protein: CAWSVGTSGFTDTQYF. CDR3 bases: TGTGCCTGGAGTGTAGGGACTAGCGGATTCACAGATACGCAGTATTTT. This chain uses TRBV30 with TRBJ2-3, with TRBD2 identical over 11 bases. Germline trimming cut 0 bases from V and 2 bases from J; bases unmatched to any gene: 4. The germline CDR1 and CDR2 sequences are GTSNPN and SVGIG (reference sequence). The CDR3 covers 16 residues.

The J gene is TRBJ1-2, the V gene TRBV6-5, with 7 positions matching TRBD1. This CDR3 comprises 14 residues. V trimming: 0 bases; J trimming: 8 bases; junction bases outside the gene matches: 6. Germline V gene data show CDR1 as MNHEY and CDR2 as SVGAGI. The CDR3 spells CASSYSNRGSGYTF. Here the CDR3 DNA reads TGTGCCAGCAGTTACTCGAACAGGGGAAGCGGCTACACCTTC.

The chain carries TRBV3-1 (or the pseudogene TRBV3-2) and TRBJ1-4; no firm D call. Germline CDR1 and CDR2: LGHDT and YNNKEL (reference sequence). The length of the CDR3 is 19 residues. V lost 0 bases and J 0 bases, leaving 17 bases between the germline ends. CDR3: CASSQDNAPEQTTNEKLFF. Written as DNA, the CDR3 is TGTGCCAGCAGCCAAGATAATGCCCCTGAACAGACAACTAATGAAAAACTGTTTTTT.

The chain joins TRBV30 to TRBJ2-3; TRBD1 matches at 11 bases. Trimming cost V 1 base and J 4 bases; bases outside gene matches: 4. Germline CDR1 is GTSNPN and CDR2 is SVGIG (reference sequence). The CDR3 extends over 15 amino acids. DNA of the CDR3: TGTGCCTGGAGTGCCGGGACAGGGGGTCCAGATACGCAGTATTTT. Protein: CAWSAGTGGPDTQYF.

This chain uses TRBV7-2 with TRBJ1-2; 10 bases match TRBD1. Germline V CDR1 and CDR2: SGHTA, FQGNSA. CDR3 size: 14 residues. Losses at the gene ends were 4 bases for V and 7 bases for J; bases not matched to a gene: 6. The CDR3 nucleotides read TGTGCCAGCAGCTCCCGACAGGGGGCCTTTGGCTACACCTTC. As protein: CASSSRQGAFGYTF.

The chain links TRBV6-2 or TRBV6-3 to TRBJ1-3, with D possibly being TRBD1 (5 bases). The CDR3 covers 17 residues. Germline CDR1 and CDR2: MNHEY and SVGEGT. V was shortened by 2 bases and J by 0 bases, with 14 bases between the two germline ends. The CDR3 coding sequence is TGTGCCAGCAGTTACCCTCAGGGCCACCGCTCTGGAAACACCATATATTTT. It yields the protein CASSYPQGHRSGNTIYF.

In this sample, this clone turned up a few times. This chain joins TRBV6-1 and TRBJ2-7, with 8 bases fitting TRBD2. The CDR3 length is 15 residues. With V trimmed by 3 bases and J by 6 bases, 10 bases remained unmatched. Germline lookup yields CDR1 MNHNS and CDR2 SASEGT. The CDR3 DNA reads TGTGCCAGCAGTGACGAGGGACTAGGAGGCGCCGAGCAGTACTTC. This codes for CASSDEGLGGAEQYF.

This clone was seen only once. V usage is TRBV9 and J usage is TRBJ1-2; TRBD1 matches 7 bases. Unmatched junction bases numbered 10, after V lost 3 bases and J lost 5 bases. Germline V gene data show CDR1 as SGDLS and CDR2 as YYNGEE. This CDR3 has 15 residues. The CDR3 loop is CASSERSGGFYGYTF. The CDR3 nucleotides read TGTGCCAGCAGCGAGAGGTCAGGGGGGTTTTATGGCTACACCTTC.

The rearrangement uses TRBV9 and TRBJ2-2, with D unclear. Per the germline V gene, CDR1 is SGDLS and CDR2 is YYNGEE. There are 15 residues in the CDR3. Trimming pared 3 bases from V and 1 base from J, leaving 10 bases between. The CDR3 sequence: CASSAKLMNTGELFF. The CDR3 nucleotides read TGTGCCAGCAGCGCGAAACTGATGAACACCGGGGAGCTGTTTTTT. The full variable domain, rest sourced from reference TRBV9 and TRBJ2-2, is DSGVTQTPKHLITATGQRVTLRCSPRSGDLSVYWYQQSLDQGLQFLIQYYNGEERAKGNILERFSAQQFPDLHSELNLSSLELGDSALYFCASSAKLMNTGELFFGEGSRLTVL.

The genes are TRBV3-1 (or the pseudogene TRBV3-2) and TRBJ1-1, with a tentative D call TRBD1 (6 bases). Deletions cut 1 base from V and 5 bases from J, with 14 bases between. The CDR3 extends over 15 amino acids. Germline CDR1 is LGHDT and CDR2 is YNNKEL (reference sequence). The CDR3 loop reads CASSQGGPRYTEAFF. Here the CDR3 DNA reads TGTGCCAGCAGCCAAGGGGGGCCGAGGTATACTGAAGCTTTCTTT.

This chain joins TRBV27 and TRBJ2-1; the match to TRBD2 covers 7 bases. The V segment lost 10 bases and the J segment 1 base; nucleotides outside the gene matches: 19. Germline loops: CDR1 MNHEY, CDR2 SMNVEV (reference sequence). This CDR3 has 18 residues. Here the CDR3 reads CATSRFAGTTSSYNEQFF. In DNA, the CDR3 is TGTGCCACCTCGCGTTTTGCGGGGACTACCTCGTCCTACAATGAGCAGTTCTTC.

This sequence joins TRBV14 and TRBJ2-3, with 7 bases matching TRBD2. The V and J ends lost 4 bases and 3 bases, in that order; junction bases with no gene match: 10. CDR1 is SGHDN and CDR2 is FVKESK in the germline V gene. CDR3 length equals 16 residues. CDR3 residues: CASSPRWGGRTDTQYF. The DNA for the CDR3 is TGTGCCAGCAGCCCCCGTTGGGGCGGGAGAACAGATACGCAGTATTTT.

The chain's CDR3 is CASSYRPGQGVSYEQYF. The CDR3 DNA reads TGTGCCAGCAGTTACAGACCGGGACAGGGGGTCTCCTACGAGCAGTACTTC. This chain connects TRBV6-2 or TRBV6-3 to TRBJ2-7, with 11 bases identical to TRBD1. The CDR3 is 17 amino acids. Unmatched junction bases numbered 6, after V lost 2 bases and J lost 0 bases. Germline CDR1 reads MNHEY; CDR2 reads SVGEGT.

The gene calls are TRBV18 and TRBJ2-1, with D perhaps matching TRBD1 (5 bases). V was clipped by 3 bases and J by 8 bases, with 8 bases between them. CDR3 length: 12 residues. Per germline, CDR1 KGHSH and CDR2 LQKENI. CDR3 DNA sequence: TGTGCCAGCTCACCCGACAGTTATGAGCAGTTCTTC. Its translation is CASSPDSYEQFF. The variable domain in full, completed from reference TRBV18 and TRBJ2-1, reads NAGVMQNPRHLVRRRGQEARLRCSPMKGHSHVYWYRQLPEEGLKFMVYLQKENIIDESGMPKERFSAEFPKEGPSILRIQQVVRGDSAAYFCASSPDSYEQFFGPGTRLTVL.

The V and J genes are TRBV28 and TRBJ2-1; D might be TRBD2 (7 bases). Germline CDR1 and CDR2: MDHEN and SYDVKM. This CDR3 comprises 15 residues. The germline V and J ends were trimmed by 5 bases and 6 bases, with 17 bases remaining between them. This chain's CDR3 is CASSRSGGYLNEQFF. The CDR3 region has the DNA TGTGCCAGCAGTCGGTCGGGGGGCTATCTCAATGAGCAGTTCTTC.

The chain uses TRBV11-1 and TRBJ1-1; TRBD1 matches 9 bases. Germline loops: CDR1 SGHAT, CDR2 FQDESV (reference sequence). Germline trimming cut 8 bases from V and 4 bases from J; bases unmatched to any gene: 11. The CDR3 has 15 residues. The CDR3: CASFSSGTGSTEAFF. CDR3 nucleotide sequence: TGTGCCAGCTTCTCATCCGGGACAGGGAGCACTGAAGCTTTCTTT. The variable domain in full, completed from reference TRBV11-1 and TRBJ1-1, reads EAEVAQSPRYKITEKSQAVAFWCDPISGHATLYWYRQILGQGPELLVQFQDESVVDDSQLPKDRFSAERLKGVDSTLKIQPAELGDSAMYLCASFSSGTGSTEAFFGQGTRLTVV.

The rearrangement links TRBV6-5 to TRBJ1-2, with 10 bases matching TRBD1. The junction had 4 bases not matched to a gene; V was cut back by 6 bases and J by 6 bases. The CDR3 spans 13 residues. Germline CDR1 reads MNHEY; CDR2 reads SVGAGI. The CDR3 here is CASSWDRGDGYTF. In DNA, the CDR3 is TGTGCCAGCAGCTGGGACAGGGGAGATGGCTACACCTTC.

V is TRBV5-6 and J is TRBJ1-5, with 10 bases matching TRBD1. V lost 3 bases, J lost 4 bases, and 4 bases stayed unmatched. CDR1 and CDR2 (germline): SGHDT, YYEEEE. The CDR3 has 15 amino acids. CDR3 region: CASSSWDRGNQPQHF. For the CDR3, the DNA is TGTGCCAGCAGCTCTTGGGACAGGGGAAATCAGCCCCAGCATTTT.

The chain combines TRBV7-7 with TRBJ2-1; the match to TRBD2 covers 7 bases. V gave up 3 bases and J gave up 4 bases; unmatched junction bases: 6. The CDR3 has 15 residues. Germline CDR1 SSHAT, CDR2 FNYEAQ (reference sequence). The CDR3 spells CASSFGGGGYNEQFF. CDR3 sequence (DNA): TGTGCCAGCAGCTTTGGGGGGGGTGGATACAATGAGCAGTTCTTC.

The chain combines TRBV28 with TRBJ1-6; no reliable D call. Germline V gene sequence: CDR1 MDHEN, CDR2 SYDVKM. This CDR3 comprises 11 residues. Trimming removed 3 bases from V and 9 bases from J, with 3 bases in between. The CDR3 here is CASSFSSPLHF. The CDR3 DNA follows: TGTGCCAGCAGTTTTAGTTCACCCCTCCACTTT.

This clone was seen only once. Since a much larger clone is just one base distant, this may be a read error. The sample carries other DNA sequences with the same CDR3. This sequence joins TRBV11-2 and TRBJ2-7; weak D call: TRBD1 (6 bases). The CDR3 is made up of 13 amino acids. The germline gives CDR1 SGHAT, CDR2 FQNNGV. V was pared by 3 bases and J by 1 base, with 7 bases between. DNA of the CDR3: TGTGCCAGCAGCTTGGACAGTTCCTACGAGCAGTACTTC. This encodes CASSLDSSYEQYF. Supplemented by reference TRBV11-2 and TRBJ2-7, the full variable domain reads EAGVAQSPRYKIIEKRQSVAFWCNPISGHATLYWYQQILGQGPKLLIQFQNNGVVDDSQLPKDRFSAERLKGVDSTLKIQPAKLEDSAVYLCASSLDSSYEQYFGPGTRLTVT.

The CDR3 nucleotides are TGTGCCAGCAGTCTCCACCCGGGGGGGGCCCTGCCCTCCGCCTACGAGCAGTACTTC. This gives the protein CASSLHPGGALPSAYEQYF. The V gene is TRBV27, the J gene TRBJ2-7, with 8 nucleotides matching TRBD2. CDR3 size: 19 residues. CDR1 and CDR2 from the germline V gene are MNHEY and SMNVEV (reference sequence). Trimming at V came to 5 bases and at J to 2 bases, leaving 20 bases not matched to a gene.

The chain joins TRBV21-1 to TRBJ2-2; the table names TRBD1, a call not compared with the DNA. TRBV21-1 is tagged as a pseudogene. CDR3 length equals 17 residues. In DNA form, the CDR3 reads TGTGCCAGCAGCAAAGGACCCCCCCGACAGAAAACCGGGGAGCTGTTTTTT. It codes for CASSKGPPRQKTGELFF.